This T cell receptor (beta chain) is from a study of CD8+ T cells in alopecia areata. The germline gives CDR1 GTSNPN, CDR2 SVGIG (reference sequence). This CDR3 is built from 14 residues. V dropped 8 bases and J dropped 2; count of bases not matched to a gene: 6. This sample's treatment: oral pan-JAK inhibitor, 5-10 mg twice daily. Sequencing templates came from extracted RNA that was reverse transcribed into cDNA. TCRdb's table, derived via immunoSEQ multiplex PCR, lists solely in-frame clones and lacks some. The table records fewer than 250,000 clones, 60% to 70% of them present only once. The material sequenced was CD4+ T cells sorted from blood, taken at week 4, from a patient treated with tofacitinib. This sequence originates from a human donor with alopecia areata. This chain uses TRBV30 with TRBJ1-5, with 10 bases fitting TRBD1. The CDR3 nucleotides read TGTGCCGCCCAAGGGACAGGGGGCAATCAGCCCCAGCATTTT. The encoded protein is CAAQGTGGNQPQHF.